Included here is one TCR beta chain sequence, with context. Its antigen has not been determined. A read error may account for a junction end that differs from germline. For CDR1 and CDR2, the germline V gene (reference sequence) lists LNHDA and SQIVND. There are 15 amino acids in the CDR3, from cysteine to phenylalanine inclusive. Just the 45-base CDR3 DNA is kept, in frame starting at base 1. Libraries of naive CD8 T cells were built from anywhere between about 19,000 and 1,100,000 sorted cells, with 10%, 30% or 50% of the purified RNA used. On a BD FACSAria II, naive CD8 T cells were FACS-sorted as CD8+CD4-CCR7+CD45RA+ and collected into RLT Plus buffer. Around 11 TCR copies' worth of Jurkat RNA were spiked into 20,000-1,000,000 naive CD8 T cell samples to test detection sensitivity. Enrichment of CD8 T cells was performed with RosetteSep CD8+ T Cell Enrichment Cocktail and Ficoll-Paque, after which ACK red cell lysis was carried out.

To prepare the library, PCR was applied. This sample was sequenced with an Illumina HiSeq 4000. Bulk TCR libraries were generated as previously described, with the TCR primers listed in Table S5 used. The Qiagen AllPrep DNA/RNA kit was used to purify total RNA. Before any analysis, reads coming from multiple sequencing runs of the same library were combined into one pool. As for the original processing: Reads were retained only if the reads had an exact TCR constant sequence, and the retained reads were trimmed to 150 nt and grouped according to their 12-nt molecular barcodes. Within each barcode group, reads were sub-clustered at a 15% Levenshtein threshold, and quality-weighted consensus sequences were built per RNA molecule. Non-functional sequences were discarded, and so were lower-count sequences lying one edit away from another sequence. On the basis of fitting two negative binomial distributions, barcode sub-clusters with fewer than 20% of the maximum read count were discarded. TCRdb trimmed public reads at Q25 via fastp, called clones via MiXCR and kept in-frame beta chains. Identical CDR3 proteins give one entry, which carries the most common genes and DNA. These V and J calls are TCRdb output, not the study's own analysis. In all, the sample holds about 640,000 distinct CDR3 sequences, and around 20% of those were seen once. Roughly 0.83% of the sample lies in the top ten.

This entry comes from a study of molecular identifiers for immune sequencing clone quantification listed by TCRdb under 2018. Background on the whole study: In a replicate experiment, RNA from roughly 20,000 or 100,000 naive CD8 T cells was split into five aliquots, four of which were sequenced. This methods study used CD8 T cells to benchmark TCR RNA copy counting and molecular-identifier clustering-based TCR repertoire sequencing (MIDCIRS). Overall results and qualifications from the work: Spiked-in Jurkat TCR RNA (about ten copies' worth), which is not part of the donor repertoire, was contained in the naive libraries. In CMV-specific effector cells, clones with more than 20 RNA copies accounted for over 99% of molecules, whereas in naive cells such clones accounted for under 1%. Without barcode sub-clustering, chimeric consensus sequences inflated TCR diversity; chimeras reached as high as 47%. Modeling estimated about 3.3 recovered TCR RNA copies per cell, compared with about ten by digital PCR, which implies around 30% capture efficiency. Spiked-in Jurkat TCR RNA equivalent to a single cell was reported to be detectable even among approximately 900,000 naive CD8 T cells. Identical TCR molecules sharing a barcode could cause highly expanded clone sizes to be underestimated.

The material sequenced was naive CD8+ T cells from blood, with Jurkat cell RNA spiked in. What this sample's cell subset or site label stands for: FACS-sorted CD8+CD4-CCR7+CD45RA+ naive T cells. The rearrangement joined TRBV19 to TRBJ2-6; possibly the D gene is TRBD1, per 5 matching bases. The TCR originated in a human donor in good health. Some libraries in this study had Jurkat cell RNA spiked in. The bases read TGTGCCAGTGGTATCGGACAACTTGGGGCCAACGTCCTGACTTTC. Translated, it reads CASGIGQLGANVLTF.